This T cell receptor beta chain was sequenced in a study of cytomegalovirus exposure and HLA in healthy donors. Vbeta (60) and Jbeta (13) primers were used in the PCR. Using immunoSEQ multiplex PCR, the repertoire was profiled, and TCRdb retains in-frame clones only, with some absent. The data show around 190,000 clones, with more than 65% seen just once and 2.5% to 3% held by the top ten. The CDR3 loop spans 16 amino acids. CDR1 is SGHAT, CDR2 FQNNGV, per germline. V dropped 1 base and J dropped 9; count of bases not matched to a gene: 14. Sequenced input: PBMCs. The J gene is TRBJ2-7, the V gene TRBV11-2; TRBD2 agrees at 8 bases. The TCR was taken from a female donor in good health and CMV-seronegative. CDR3 DNA: TGTGCCAGCAGCTTAGGCGTTGGGACGGGAGGGGGAGGGCAGTACTTC. Translated, it gives CASSLGVGTGGGGQYF.